These 28 T cell receptor beta chains share one sample of origin, sequenced in a study of OX40 agonist ivuxolimab in advanced cancers. Produced via immunoSEQ multiplex PCR; TCRdb's table is partial and in-frame only. This table holds about 54,000 clones, roughly 81% found once. Sequenced here: CD4+ or CD8+ T cells sorted from blood, sampled in a trial of the OX40 agonist ivuxolimab. The receptors were sampled from an adult with an advanced solid tumor such as melanoma, head and neck, liver or kidney cancer.

This clone was seen only once. The CDR3 reads CASSQGPVHGYTF. The DNA for the CDR3 is TGCGCCAGCAGCCAAGGGCCCGTCCATGGCTACACCTTC. This chain uses TRBV4-1 with TRBJ1-2; D ambiguous. The germline V and J ends were trimmed by 1 base and 6 bases, with 9 bases remaining between them. CDR1 is MGHRA and CDR2 is YSYEKL in the germline V gene. The CDR3 length is 13 residues.

The chain uses TRBV15 and TRBJ2-7; D is unclear. Germline V gene data show CDR1 as LNHNV and CDR2 as YYDKDF (reference sequence). With 2 bases removed from V and 7 bases from J, the gap between germline ends came to 9 bases. The CDR3 extends over 12 amino acids. The CDR3 DNA follows: TGTGCCACCAGCAGACATCCTCGGGAGCAGTACTTC. Amino acids: CATSRHPREQYF. The whole variable domain, filled in from reference TRBV15 and TRBJ2-7, reads DAMVIQNPRYQVTQFGKPVTLSCSQTLNHNVMYWYQQKSSQAPKLLFHYYDKDFNNEADTPDNFQSRRPNTSFCFLDIRSPGLGDTAMYLCATSRHPREQYFGPGTRLTVT.

The rearrangement uses TRBV7-8 and TRBJ2-3; TRBD2 agrees at 11 bases. J was trimmed by 2 bases and V by 2 bases; bases with no gene match: 3. Germline-derived CDR1 and CDR2 are SGHVS and FQNEAQ. The CDR3 runs to 16 residues. In nucleotides, the CDR3 is TGTGCCAGCAGCTTACTAGCGGGAGGATACACAGATACGCAGTATTTT. It codes for CASSLLAGGYTDTQYF.

This clone was seen just once. V is TRBV5-1 and J is TRBJ1-5, with D maybe TRBD1 (5 bases). V lost 4 bases to trimming and J lost 4 bases, with 18 bases between them. CDR1 is SGHRS and CDR2 is YFSETQ in the germline V gene. The CDR3 totals 16 residues. The CDR3 here is CASSLQPRDGNQPQHF. The CDR3 DNA is TGCGCCAGCAGCCTACAGCCCCGGGACGGGAATCAGCCCCAGCATTTT.

In its sample, this clone was seen once. The chain couples TRBV19 to TRBJ2-5; D is perhaps TRBD1 (7 bases). Between the trimmed V and J ends, which lost 2 bases and 4 bases, there was a span of 8 bases. The germline V gene has CDR1 LNHDA and CDR2 SQIVND (reference sequence). The CDR3 contains 13 residues. The chain's CDR3 is CASSIQGGETQYF. CDR3 DNA: TGTGCCAGTAGTATACAGGGGGGAGAGACCCAGTACTTC.

This CDR3 is CSGRERQETQYF. DNA of the CDR3: TGCAGCGGACGCGAACGACAAGAGACCCAGTACTTC. The rearrangement joins TRBV29-1 to TRBJ2-5; D not certain. V lost 7 bases and J lost 2, with 11 bases in between. The CDR3 consists of 12 residues. CDR1 SQVTM and CDR2 ANQGSEA come from the germline V gene.

The rearrangement links TRBV5-4 to TRBJ2-2, with 8 bases that match TRBD1. V shed 3 bases and J 3 bases; nucleotides not matched to a gene: 4. CDR1 SGHNT and CDR2 YYREEE come from the germline V gene (reference sequence). This CDR3 has 15 amino acids. The CDR3 DNA is TGTGCCAGCAGCTCGGGACAGGCAGACACCGGGGAGCTGTTTTTT. Its protein is CASSSGQADTGELFF. The whole variable domain, filled in from reference TRBV5-4 and TRBJ2-2, reads ETGVTQSPTHLIKTRGQQVTLRCSSQSGHNTVSWYQQALGQGPQFIFQYYREEENGRGNFPPRFSGLQFPNYSSELNVNALELDDSALYLCASSSGQADTGELFFGEGSRLTVL.

The chain combines TRBV6-6 with TRBJ2-2; D might be TRBD1 (7 bases). Trimming removed 6 bases from V and 2 bases from J, with 13 bases in between. This CDR3 has 15 amino acids. Looked up from germline, CDR1 is MNHNY and CDR2 is SVGAGI (reference sequence). Here the CDR3 DNA reads TGTGCCAGCAGCCACAGGGGACTTAACACCGGGGAGCTGTTTTTT. Protein product: CASSHRGLNTGELFF.

This clone was recorded a few times. The V call is TRBV5-1, the J call TRBJ2-6; D gene uncertain. Trimming shortened V by 5 bases and J by 0 bases, and 3 bases separated the two germline ends. The germline gives CDR1 SGHRS, CDR2 YFSETQ. The CDR3 consists of 13 residues. In DNA form, the CDR3 reads TGCGCCAGCAGGGGCTCTGGGGCCAACGTCCTGACTTTC. It specifies CASRGSGANVLTF.

The rearrangement links TRBV2 to TRBJ1-5; D gene ambiguous. V lost 4 bases and J lost 5, with 9 bases in between. Germline V gives CDR1 SNHLY, CDR2 FYNNEI. CDR3 length: 13 amino acids. For the CDR3, the DNA is TGTGCCAGCAGTGGGCGGGTGGATCAGCCCCAGCATTTT. Translation: CASSGRVDQPQHF.

The V call is TRBV27, the J call TRBJ2-3; D is tentatively TRBD1 or TRBD2 (6 bases each). The germline V gene has CDR1 MNHEY and CDR2 SMNVEV (reference sequence). The CDR3 has 14 amino acids. Trimming shortened V by 5 bases and J by 8 bases, and 17 bases separated the two germline ends. The CDR3 bases are TGTGCCAGCAGTCCAAGGGGGGAGTTAGGTACGCAGTATTTT. Translated: CASSPRGELGTQYF.

This chain links TRBV11-3 with TRBJ2-1; 7 nucleotides agree with TRBD1. The trim removed 0 bases at V and 7 bases at J, leaving 3 bases unmatched. Germline-derived CDR1 and CDR2 are SGHNT and YENEEA. CDR3 length: 14 residues. Written as DNA, the CDR3 is TGTGCCAGCAGCTTAGACAGGGACAGAAATGAGCAGTTCTTC. It translates to CASSLDRDRNEQFF. Filled out from reference TRBV11-3 and TRBJ2-1, the complete variable domain reads EAGVVQSPRYKIIEKKQPVAFWCNPISGHNTLYWYLQNLGQGPELLIRYENEEAVDDSQLPKDRFSAERLKGVDSTLKIQPAELGDSAVYLCASSLDRDRNEQFFGPGTRLTVL.

The chain recombines TRBV30 with TRBJ2-2; D possibly matches TRBD1 or TRBD2 (6 bases each). Per germline, CDR1 GTSNPN and CDR2 SVGIG (reference sequence). The V end lost 5 bases, the J end lost 6 bases, and 13 bases lay between the germline ends. CDR3 length: 13 residues. In DNA, the CDR3 is TGTGCCTGGCGGAGGGGGGTGGCCGGGGAGCTGTTTTTT. It yields the protein CAWRRGVAGELFF.

This clone was seen more than once but under ten times. The chain couples TRBV2 to TRBJ2-2; D not certain. V was pared by 1 base and J by 6 bases, with 6 bases between. The CDR3 consists of 13 residues. CDR1 is SNHLY, CDR2 FYNNEI, per germline. The CDR3, as DNA: TGTGCCAGCAGTGAAGAAAGGGCCGGGGAGCTGTTTTTT. This encodes CASSEERAGELFF.

The chain couples TRBV19 to TRBJ1-2; possible D gene TRBD1, 6 bases. Trimming shortened V by 2 bases and J by 8 bases, and 15 bases separated the two germline ends. Germline V lookup: CDR1 LNHDA, CDR2 SQIVND (reference sequence). The CDR3 runs 14 residues. CDR3 nucleotide sequence: TGTGCCAGTAGTATACCCCAGGGGCTCGACGGCTACACCTTC. It encodes CASSIPQGLDGYTF.

This clone was found a few times. The chain uses TRBV27 and TRBJ2-1, with a weak D call TRBD2 (5 bases). Per the germline V gene, CDR1 is MNHEY and CDR2 is SMNVEV (reference sequence). This CDR3 region has 14 residues. V lost 3 bases, J lost 10 bases, and 16 bases lay in between. The CDR3: CASSFGPLTGEQFF. For the CDR3, the DNA is TGTGCCAGCAGTTTTGGTCCTCTGACGGGGGAGCAGTTCTTC.

V is TRBV9 and J is TRBJ1-2, with D maybe TRBD1 (5 bases). The germline V and J ends were trimmed by 2 bases and 3 bases, with 14 bases remaining between them. CDR1 and CDR2 from the germline V gene are SGDLS and YYNGEE. CDR3 size: 15 residues. CDR3 sequence: CASSVTDNNYYGYTF. In DNA, the CDR3 is TGTGCCAGCAGCGTGACAGATAATAACTACTATGGCTACACCTTC. The full variable domain, rest sourced from reference TRBV9 and TRBJ1-2, is DSGVTQTPKHLITATGQRVTLRCSPRSGDLSVYWYQQSLDQGLQFLIQYYNGEERAKGNILERFSAQQFPDLHSELNLSSLELGDSALYFCASSVTDNNYYGYTFGSGTRLTVV.

J is TRBJ1-4 and V is TRBV28; D ambiguous. The CDR3 totals 13 residues. The germline gives CDR1 MDHEN, CDR2 SYDVKM. The ends were cut back, 5 bases at V and 4 bases at J, with 8 bases in the middle. The CDR3 loop reads CASSPYSNEKLFF. As DNA, the CDR3 is TGTGCCAGCAGTCCATACAGTAATGAAAAACTGTTTTTT.

The chain links TRBV21-1 to TRBJ2-1; no check of the table's D call, TRBD2, against the DNA was made. TRBV21-1 is noted as a pseudogene. The CDR3 is 17 residues long. Written as DNA, the CDR3 is TGTGCCAGCAGATCCAATGGGGCGGGAGGAGTCGACAATGAGCAGTTCTTC. It specifies CASRSNGAGGVDNEQFF.

This clone was seen a handful of times. The chain combines TRBV5-5 with TRBJ2-7; D is uncertain. CDR1 and CDR2 (germline): SGHKS, YYEKEE (reference sequence). V lost 1 base to trimming and J lost 4 bases, with 6 bases between them. The CDR3 covers 12 residues. The CDR3 is CASSLLGYEQYF. The CDR3 DNA reads TGTGCCAGCAGCTTGTTGGGGTACGAGCAGTACTTC.

The gene calls are TRBV6-5 and TRBJ2-1; 10 positions agree with TRBD1. The V gene end was trimmed by 2 bases and the J gene end by 3 bases; junction bases not matched to a gene: 4. Germline V gene sequence: CDR1 MNHEY, CDR2 SVGAGI. This CDR3 has 16 residues. The CDR3 DNA sequence: TGTGCCAGCAGTTACGGAGGGACAGGGGTCTACAATGAGCAGTTCTTC. Protein product: CASSYGGTGVYNEQFF.

The chain couples TRBV5-6 to TRBJ1-4; 7 bases align to TRBD1. Germline values: CDR1 SGHDT, CDR2 YYEEEE. This CDR3 contains 15 residues. With V trimmed by 4 bases and J by 8 bases, 11 bases remained unmatched. CDR3 residues: CASSVPRQGGEKLFF. The CDR3 DNA reads TGTGCCAGCAGCGTACCGAGACAGGGCGGCGAAAAACTGTTTTTT.

This chain links TRBV19 with TRBJ2-7; 7 nucleotides agree with TRBD1. CDR3 size: 14 residues. With V trimmed by 4 bases and J by 7 bases, 10 bases remained unmatched. Germline values: CDR1 LNHDA, CDR2 SQIVND (reference sequence). The CDR3 loop reads CASSNSGQFTEQYF. CDR3 DNA: TGTGCCAGTAGTAACTCGGGACAGTTCACGGAGCAGTACTTC.

The V call is TRBV6-5, the J call TRBJ1-2; D ambiguous. The CDR3 is 13 amino acids. The V end was cut by 7 bases, the J end by 4 bases, with 13 bases between. Germline loops: CDR1 MNHEY, CDR2 SVGAGI. The CDR3 DNA sequence: TGTGCCAGCATAGCGGGCTACGGCTATGGCTACACCTTC. Translation: CASIAGYGYGYTF.

This clone was recorded a few times. The V gene is TRBV21-1, the J gene TRBJ1-1; the D call in the table, TRBD1, was not verified against the DNA. TRBV21-1 is marked as a pseudogene. There are 16 residues in the CDR3. DNA for the CDR3: TGTGCCAGCTATGATCTCAGGGTTTTGGAGAACACTGAAGCTTTCTTT. It specifies CASYDLRVLENTEAFF.

The gene calls are TRBV5-4 and TRBJ2-2; TRBD1 is a possible D gene (5 bases). The length of the CDR3 is 14 residues. In germline, CDR1 is SGHNT, CDR2 YYREEE (reference sequence). The V end was cut by 2 bases, the J end by 4 bases, with 9 bases between. The CDR3 here is CASSFDTGTGELFF. The CDR3 nucleotides read TGTGCCAGCAGCTTCGATACAGGCACCGGGGAGCTGTTTTTT.

The V and J genes are TRBV30 and TRBJ2-1, with 7 nucleotides matching TRBD1. After removal of 2 bases from V and 3 bases from J, the junction contained 10 bases not matched to a gene. The CDR3 length is 16 residues. Germline V CDR1 and CDR2: GTSNPN, SVGIG (reference sequence). CDR3 sequence: CAWSRNDRDRYNEQFF. The CDR3, as DNA: TGTGCCTGGAGTCGGAACGACAGGGACCGCTACAATGAGCAGTTCTTC.

The genes are TRBV10-3 and TRBJ1-5, with 8 bases matching TRBD1. Germline V CDR1 and CDR2: ENHRY, SYGVKD. V was pared by 0 bases and J by 2 bases, with 6 bases of the junction left unmatched. The CDR3 has 17 residues. The CDR3 protein is CAISESRTGIRNQPQHF. The CDR3 DNA reads TGTGCCATCAGTGAGTCTCGGACAGGGATCCGCAATCAGCCCCAGCATTTT.